This TCR beta chain is from a study of blood T cells in healthy people across ages. Through a sample-barcoded 5' primer and a J-beta primer mix, a second PCR was run for roughly 7 to 12 cycles. TCRdb processed the 5' RACE reads anew with MiXCR; each CDR3 protein has one entry. The sample carries some 1.5 million distinct CDR3 sequences, 25% to 30% recorded once. A few counts support this clonotype. Its target is not known. Points from the study as a whole: In older individuals, TCR beta diversity per million T cells was lower, falling roughly linearly with age.

V trimming: 8 bases; J trimming: 4 bases; junction bases outside the gene matches: 8. CDR3 size: 13 residues. Per germline, CDR1 SNHLY and CDR2 FYNNEI. This TCR derives from a woman aged 25-40 years in good health. The sample taken for sequencing was blood. This sequence joins TRBV2 and TRBJ2-7, with 7 bases identical to TRBD2. The CDR3 DNA reads as TGTGCCAGCCGGGACTATAAGGTATACGAGCAGTACTTC. Its translation is CASRDYKVYEQYF.